Below are 12 T cell receptor beta chains sequenced from a single sample in a study of T-cell reconstitution after alpha-beta-depleted transplantation in children. TCRbeta library preparation incorporated unique molecular identifiers. TCRdb reprocessed the PCR reads via MiXCR and lists one record per CDR3 protein. The data contain under 100,000 distinct CDR3 sequences, roughly a sixth of them singletons. The material was PBMCs, mostly from graft donor cells, obtained 180 days after TCRalphabeta/CD19-depleted stem cell transplant. The receptors were gathered from a male patient aged 2 to 10 who had a stem cell transplant for acute lymphoblastic leukemia, so the T cells may come from the graft donor.

This sequence joins TRBV6-1 and TRBJ1-2, with 8 bases lining up with TRBD1. Trimming removed 2 bases from V and 2 bases from J; junction bases left unmatched: 4. Germline lookup yields CDR1 MNHNS and CDR2 SASEGT. The length of the CDR3 is 15 residues. The CDR3 DNA is TGTGCCAGCAGTGAAAACAGGGGGACGAACTATGGCTACACCTTC. This translates into CASSENRGTNYGYTF.

This clonotype has only a few counts. The rearrangement uses TRBV12-3 or TRBV12-4 and TRBJ2-7, with D perhaps TRBD1 or TRBD2 (7 bases each). This CDR3 is 12 amino acids long. V was cut by 4 bases and J by 6 bases, with 10 bases left in between. The CDR3 sequence: CASSSGGAEQYF. The CDR3 DNA sequence: TGTGCCAGCAGTTCAGGGGGGGCCGAGCAGTACTTC.

This clonotype was detected only a few times. The chain employs TRBV20-1 and TRBJ1-1; 8 bases agree with TRBD1. The CDR3 spans 14 residues. Trimming removed 6 bases from V and 0 bases from J; junction bases left unmatched: 6. CDR1 DFQATT and CDR2 SNEGSKA come from the germline V gene (reference sequence). This CDR3 reads CSAETGGVNTEAFF. The CDR3 bases are TGCAGTGCAGAAACAGGGGGAGTGAACACTGAAGCTTTCTTT.

This chain uses TRBV5-1 with TRBJ1-2, with D possibly TRBD1 on 6 matching bases. This CDR3 spans 16 amino acids. V lost 2 bases, J lost 5 bases, and 19 bases lay in between. CDR1 and CDR2 from the germline V gene are SGHRS and YFSETQ. The CDR3 protein is CASSFSFNTGSYGYTF. CDR3 sequence (DNA): TGCGCCAGCAGCTTCTCCTTTAACACAGGGAGTTATGGCTACACCTTC.

The CDR3 bases are TGTGCCAGCAGCTTCAGGACCCCGGCCTACGAGCAGTACTTC. Translated, it gives CASSFRTPAYEQYF. The J gene is TRBJ2-7, the V gene TRBV7-2; no definite D call. The CDR3 contains 14 residues. The ends were cut back, 3 bases at V and 2 bases at J, with 11 bases in the middle. CDR1 SGHTA and CDR2 FQGNSA come from the germline V gene.

The chain combines TRBV20-1 with TRBJ2-5, with 8 positions matching TRBD1. Looked up from germline, CDR1 is DFQATT and CDR2 is SNEGSKA (reference sequence). The CDR3 sequence is 13 residues long. V was pared by 2 bases and J by 5 bases, with 4 bases of the junction left unmatched. The CDR3 nucleotides read TGCAGTGCTAGATCAGGGGGCGGGGAGACCCAGTACTTC. This translates into CSARSGGGETQYF.

The chain combines TRBV5-1 with TRBJ2-5, with TRBD1 identical over 8 bases. Trimming took 0 bases from V and 4 from J; bases not matched to a gene: 5. The CDR3 has 15 residues. Germline V gives CDR1 SGHRS, CDR2 YFSETQ. The CDR3, as DNA: TGCGCCAGCAGCTTGGAAGGACAGGGAGCAGAGACCCAGTACTTC. This codes for CASSLEGQGAETQYF.

This rearrangement joins TRBV7-8 to TRBJ2-1, with 8 bases matching TRBD1. V was pared by 5 bases and J by 8 bases, with 14 bases of the junction left unmatched. The CDR3 is 16 residues long. The germline gives CDR1 SGHVS, CDR2 FQNEAQ. This chain's CDR3 is CASSHRGQGIIYEQFF. In nucleotides, the CDR3 is TGTGCCAGCAGCCACCGCGGACAGGGAATAATATATGAGCAGTTCTTC.

The gene calls are TRBV27 and TRBJ2-1; D ambiguous. CDR1 is MNHEY and CDR2 is SMNVEV in the germline V gene (reference sequence). V was trimmed by 6 bases and J by 2 bases, leaving 14 bases between them. The CDR3 totals 15 residues. The CDR3 DNA sequence: TGTGCCAGCAGCCTGAAGATTACCCCCTACAATGAGCAGTTCTTC. Protein: CASSLKITPYNEQFF.

This chain uses TRBV4-2 with TRBJ1-3; perhaps TRBD1 as D (5 bases). Per germline, CDR1 LGHNA and CDR2 YNFKEQ. V shed 4 bases and J shed 0 bases, with 10 bases lying between them. The CDR3 totals 15 residues. The CDR3 region has the DNA TGTGCCAGCAGCCGATTGGGGGGCTCTGGAAACACCATATATTTT. Translation: CASSRLGGSGNTIYF.

The chain uses TRBV20-1 and TRBJ1-1, with D hard to call. The CDR3 has 13 amino acids. Trimming cost V 1 base and J 5 bases, with 11 bases left between them. Germline CDR1 DFQATT, CDR2 SNEGSKA (reference sequence). The CDR3 region has the DNA TGCAGTGCTAGAGTTACGGGAGAAACTGAAGCTTTCTTT. Translation gives CSARVTGETEAFF.

A few counts support this clonotype. The gene calls are TRBV5-1 and TRBJ2-1, with D possibly matching TRBD1 (5 bases). Germline lookup yields CDR1 SGHRS and CDR2 YFSETQ. This CDR3 has 16 amino acids. Deletions cut 1 base from V and 0 bases from J, with 11 bases between. The CDR3 bases are TGCGCCAGCAGCTTGAGGGGCCCCAGCTCCTACAATGAGCAGTTCTTC. It yields the protein CASSLRGPSSYNEQFF.